The entry below gives a single TCR beta chain sequence along with its context. The source of the sample is a study of blood T cell repertoires in COVID-19. Study as a whole: T cells, B-cell-depleted T cells, or PBMCs supplied cDNA or gDNA.

Measured with immunoSEQ multiplex PCR; TCRdb has only the in-frame clones, and not every one. The sample contains 200,000 to 250,000 clones, around nine tenths of which appear only once. The CDR3 is 17 amino acids. CDR1 is SGDLS, CDR2 YYNGEE, per germline. V gave up 3 bases and J gave up 9 bases; unmatched junction bases: 15. J is TRBJ2-1 and V is TRBV9; 10 positions match TRBD2. Input material: peripheral blood. The source is a man in his 60s who had recovered from COVID-19. The CDR3 region has the DNA TGTGCCAGCAGCGCAGTCGGGTCTAGCGGGAGAAGAGGTGAGCAGTTCTTC. This codes for CASSAVGSSGRRGEQFF.